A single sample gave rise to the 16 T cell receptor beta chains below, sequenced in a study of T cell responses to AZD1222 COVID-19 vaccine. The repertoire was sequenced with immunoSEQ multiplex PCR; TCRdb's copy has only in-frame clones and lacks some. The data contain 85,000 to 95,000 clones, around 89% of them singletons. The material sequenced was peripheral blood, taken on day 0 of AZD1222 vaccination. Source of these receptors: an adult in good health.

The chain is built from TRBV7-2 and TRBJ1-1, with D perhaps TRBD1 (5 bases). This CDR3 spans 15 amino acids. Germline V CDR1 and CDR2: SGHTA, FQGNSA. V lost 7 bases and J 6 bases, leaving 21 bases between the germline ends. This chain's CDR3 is CASTPGPPRGAEAFF. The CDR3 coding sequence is TGTGCCAGCACCCCTGGGCCTCCCCGGGGGGCTGAAGCTTTCTTT.

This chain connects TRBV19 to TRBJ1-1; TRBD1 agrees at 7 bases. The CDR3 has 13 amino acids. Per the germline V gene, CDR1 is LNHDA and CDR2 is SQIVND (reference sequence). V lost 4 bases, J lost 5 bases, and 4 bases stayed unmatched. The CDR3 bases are TGTGCCAGTAGTACAGGGGGAAAGACTGAAGCTTTCTTT. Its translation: CASSTGGKTEAFF.

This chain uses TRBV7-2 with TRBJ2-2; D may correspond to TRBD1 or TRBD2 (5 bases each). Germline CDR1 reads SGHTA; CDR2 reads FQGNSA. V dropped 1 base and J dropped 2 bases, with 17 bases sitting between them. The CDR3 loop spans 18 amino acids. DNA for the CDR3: TGTGCCAGCAGCTTAGGGGGCCGGGACGGACCTAACACCGGGGAGCTGTTTTTT. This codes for CASSLGGRDGPNTGELFF.

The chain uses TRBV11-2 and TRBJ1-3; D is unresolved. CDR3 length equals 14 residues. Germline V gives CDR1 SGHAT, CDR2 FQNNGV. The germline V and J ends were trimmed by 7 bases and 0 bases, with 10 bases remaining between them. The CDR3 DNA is TGTGCCAGCACCCCCGTTGGCTCTGGAAACACCATATATTTT. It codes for CASTPVGSGNTIYF.

The DNA of the CDR3 is TGTGCCACCAGTGAAAAATCCAATGAGCAGTTCTTC. This codes for CATSEKSNEQFF. The chain couples TRBV24-1 to TRBJ2-1; D ambiguous. This CDR3 contains 12 residues. Germline lookup yields CDR1 KGHDR and CDR2 SFDVKD. V dropped 4 bases and J dropped 6 bases, with 6 bases sitting between them.

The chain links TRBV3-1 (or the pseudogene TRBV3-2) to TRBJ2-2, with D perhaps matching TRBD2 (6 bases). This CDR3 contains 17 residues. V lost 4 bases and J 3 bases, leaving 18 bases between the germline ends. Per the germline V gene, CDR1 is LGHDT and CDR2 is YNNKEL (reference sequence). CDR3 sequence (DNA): TGTGCCAGCAGCCCAAATCGGGGGACCACGGACACCGGGGAGCTGTTTTTT. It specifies CASSPNRGTTDTGELFF.

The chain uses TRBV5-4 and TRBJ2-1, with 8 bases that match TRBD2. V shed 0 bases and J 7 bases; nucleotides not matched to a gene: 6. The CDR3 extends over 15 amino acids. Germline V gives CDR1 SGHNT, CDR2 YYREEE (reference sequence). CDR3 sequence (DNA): TGTGCCAGCAGCTTGGCCGGGGGGGCCGCTAATGAGCAGTTCTTC. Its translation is CASSLAGGAANEQFF.

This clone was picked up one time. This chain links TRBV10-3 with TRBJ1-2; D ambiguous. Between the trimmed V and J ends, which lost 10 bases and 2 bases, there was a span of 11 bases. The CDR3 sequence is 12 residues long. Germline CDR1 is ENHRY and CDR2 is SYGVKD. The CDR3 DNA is TGTGCCACCGGGTGGCTGAACTATGGCTACACCTTC. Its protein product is CATGWLNYGYTF.

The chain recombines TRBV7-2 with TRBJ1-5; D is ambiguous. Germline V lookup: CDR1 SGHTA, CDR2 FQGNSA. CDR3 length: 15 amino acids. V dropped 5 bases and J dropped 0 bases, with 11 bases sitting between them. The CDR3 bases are TGTGCCAGCAGCCCGGACGGCTATAGCAATCAGCCCCAGCATTTT. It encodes CASSPDGYSNQPQHF. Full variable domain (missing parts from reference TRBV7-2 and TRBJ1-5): GAGVSQSPSNKVTEKGKDVELRCDPISGHTALYWYRQSLGQGLEFLIYFQGNSAPDKSGLPSDRFSAERTGGSVSTLTIQRTQQEDSAVYLCASSPDGYSNQPQHFGDGTRLSIL.

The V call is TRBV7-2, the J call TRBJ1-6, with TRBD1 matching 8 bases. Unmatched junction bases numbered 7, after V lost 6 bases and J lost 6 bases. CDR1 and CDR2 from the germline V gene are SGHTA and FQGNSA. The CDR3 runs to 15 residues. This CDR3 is CASRPNRGSNSPLHF. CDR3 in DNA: TGTGCCAGCAGACCTAACAGGGGGTCTAATTCACCCCTCCACTTT.

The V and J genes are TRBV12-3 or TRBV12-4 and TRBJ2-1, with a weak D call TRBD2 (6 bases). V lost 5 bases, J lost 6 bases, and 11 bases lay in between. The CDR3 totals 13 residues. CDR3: CASSLGGPNEQFF. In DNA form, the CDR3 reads TGTGCCAGCAGTCTCGGGGGTCCCAATGAGCAGTTCTTC.

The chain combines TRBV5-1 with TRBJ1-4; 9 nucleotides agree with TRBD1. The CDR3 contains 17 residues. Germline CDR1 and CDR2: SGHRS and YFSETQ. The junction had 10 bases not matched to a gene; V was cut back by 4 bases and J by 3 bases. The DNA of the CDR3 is TGCGCCAGCAGCACGGGGACAGGGCCGGGGGCTAATGAAAAACTGTTTTTT. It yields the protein CASSTGTGPGANEKLFF.

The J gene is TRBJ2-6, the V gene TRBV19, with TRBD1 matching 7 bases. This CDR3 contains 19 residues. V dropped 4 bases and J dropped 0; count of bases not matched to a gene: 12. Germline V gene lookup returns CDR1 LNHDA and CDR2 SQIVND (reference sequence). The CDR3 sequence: CASSKAPLGGLSGANVLTF. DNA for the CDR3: TGTGCCAGTAGTAAAGCACCCCTAGGGGGCCTCTCTGGGGCCAACGTCCTGACTTTC.

In nucleotides, the CDR3 is TGTGCCAGCAGCTTAGGAGGGGGGCCAGATACGCAGTATTTT. It is translated as CASSLGGGPDTQYF. V usage is TRBV11-2 and J usage is TRBJ2-3; the D gene could be TRBD1 or TRBD2 (6 bases each). The V gene lost 1 base and the J gene lost 4 bases, with 9 bases spanning the gap. The CDR3 is 14 residues long. Germline V gives CDR1 SGHAT, CDR2 FQNNGV.

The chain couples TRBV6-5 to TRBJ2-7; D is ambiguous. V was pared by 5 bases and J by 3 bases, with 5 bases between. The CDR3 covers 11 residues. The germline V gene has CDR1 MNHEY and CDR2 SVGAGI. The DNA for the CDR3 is TGTGCCAGCAGTCACCTCTACGAGCAGTACTTC. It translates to CASSHLYEQYF.

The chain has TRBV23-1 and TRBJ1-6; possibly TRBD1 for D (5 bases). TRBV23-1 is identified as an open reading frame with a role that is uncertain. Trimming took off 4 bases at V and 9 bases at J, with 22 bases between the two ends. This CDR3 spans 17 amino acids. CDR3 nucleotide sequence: TGCGCCAGCAGTCCCCCGGGGGAAACAGGATGGGGTTCACCCCTCCACTTT. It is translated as CASSPPGETGWGSPLHF.